What follows is one T cell receptor (beta chain) and its context. What it binds is not known. The data are from a study of Ad26.COV2.S vaccination and SARS-CoV-2 variants. Study conclusions and caveats: Placebo recipients trailed vaccine recipients in spike-specific TCR breadth.

The CDR3 is made up of 15 amino acids. Per germline, CDR1 MNHEY and CDR2 SVGAGI. J was trimmed by 6 bases and V by 0 bases; bases with no gene match: 7. Sample treatment: approximately 18 received Ad26.COV2.S at low or high dose, single or two shots; roughly 5 received placebo; per-sample allocation not given. Specimens were obtained on day 63 following the first vaccine or placebo injection. The method was immunoSEQ multiplex PCR; TCRdb's version includes in-frame clones alone and lacks a portion of them. The sample contains some 340,000 clones, around 84% of which appear only once. This sequence was found in a person aged 18-60 years who received the Ad26.COV2.S COVID-19 vaccine or a placebo. The chain combines TRBV6-5 with TRBJ2-7; 8 nucleotides agree with TRBD2. The sequences come from peripheral blood, collected in a trial of Ad26.COV2.S vaccine versus placebo. As DNA, the CDR3 is TGTGCCAGCAGTTACTCGACGGGACTAGGGTCCGAGCAGTACTTC. Translating it yields CASSYSTGLGSEQYF.